The sequence of this TCR beta chain was determined in a study of T cells in Graves' hyperthyroidism and ophthalmopathy. Study-level background: Any treatment followed the collection of peripheral blood at initial diagnosis.

The authors deemed Graves' hyperthyroidism stable absent ophthalmopathy progression within 18 months. This clonotype occurred many times. The antigen remains undetermined. TCR beta CDR3 sequences were amplified from RNA transcripts. In the first-round RT-PCR of the TCR CDR3, the HTBI primer set was used. TCRdb analysed the multiplex PCR reads with MiXCR anew, one entry per CDR3 protein. The data show a few hundred thousand distinct CDR3 sequences, approximately 15% seen once. Broader study findings: Most clonotypes expanded in the thyroid (above 0.001) were also present in blood. Model-based prediction identified ophthalmopathy a median 6.5 months prior to its onset.

The CDR3 is 12 amino acids. Trimming removed 1 base from V and 5 bases from J, with 3 bases in between. Sequences were obtained from blood. The chain recombines TRBV12-3 or TRBV12-4 with TRBJ2-1; D remains ambiguous. The TCR sequence derives from a woman between 18 and 30 years old with Graves' hyperthyroidism. DNA for the CDR3: TGTGCCAGCAGTTTAGTAGACAATGAGCAGTTCTTC. Protein product: CASSLVDNEQFF.